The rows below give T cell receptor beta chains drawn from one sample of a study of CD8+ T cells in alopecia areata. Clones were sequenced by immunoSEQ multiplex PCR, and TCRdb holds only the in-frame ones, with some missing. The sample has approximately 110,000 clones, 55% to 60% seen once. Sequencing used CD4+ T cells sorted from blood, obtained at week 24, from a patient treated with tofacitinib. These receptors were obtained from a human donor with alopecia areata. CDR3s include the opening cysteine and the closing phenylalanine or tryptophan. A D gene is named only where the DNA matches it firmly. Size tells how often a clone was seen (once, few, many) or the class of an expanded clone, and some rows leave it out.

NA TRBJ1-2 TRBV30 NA CAWSFSGVSPGFRYGYTF TGTGCCTGGAGTTTTTCGGGGGTCTCTCCCGGATTCCGATATGGCTACACCTTC
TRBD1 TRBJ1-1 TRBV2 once CASRIQGARVLNTEAFF TGTGCCAGCAGGATACAGGGGGCCAGGGTGCTTAACACTGAAGCTTTCTTT
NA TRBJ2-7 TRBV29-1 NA CSVAGGAYEQYF TGCAGCGTTGCGGGGGGCGCGTACGAGCAGTACTTC
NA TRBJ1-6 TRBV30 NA CAWSKFNSPLHF TGTGCCTGGAGTAAGTTCAATTCACCCCTCCACTTT
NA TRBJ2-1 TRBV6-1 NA CASSEALDEQFF TGTGCCAGCAGTGAAGCCTTAGATGAGCAGTTCTTC
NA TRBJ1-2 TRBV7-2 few CASSLTAVDIYGYTF TGTGCCAGCAGCTTAACAGCGGTCGATATTTATGGCTACACCTTC
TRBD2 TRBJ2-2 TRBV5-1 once CASSTRGGQNGELFF TGCGCCAGCAGCACCCGGGGGGGCCAGAACGGGGAGCTGTTTTTT
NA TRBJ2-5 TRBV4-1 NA CASSLRAGQETQYF TGCGCCAGCAGCCTCCGAGCGGGCCAAGAGACCCAGTACTTC
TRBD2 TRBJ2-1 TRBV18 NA CASSPRTSGDNEQFF TGTGCCAGCTCACCAAGGACTAGCGGTGACAATGAGCAGTTCTTC
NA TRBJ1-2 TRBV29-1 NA CSVVRQSNYGYTF TGCAGCGTTGTCCGCCAGTCTAACTATGGCTACACCTTC
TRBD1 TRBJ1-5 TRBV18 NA CASSPPGQGMNQPQHF TGTGCCAGCTCTCCGCCGGGACAGGGGATGAATCAGCCCCAGCATTTT
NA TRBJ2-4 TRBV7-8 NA CASSRDTLAKNIQYF TGTGCCAGCAGCCGTGACACATTAGCCAAAAACATTCAGTACTTC
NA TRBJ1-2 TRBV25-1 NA CASRAETYYTF TGTGCCAGCAGGGCCGAGACGTACTACACCTTC
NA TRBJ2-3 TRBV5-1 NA CASSLDGGTDTQYF TGCGCCAGCAGCTTGGACGGGGGCACAGATACGCAGTATTTT
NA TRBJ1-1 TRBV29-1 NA CSVAGFATEAFF TGCAGCGTTGCAGGGTTTGCCACTGAAGCTTTCTTT
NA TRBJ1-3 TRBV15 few CATSRDDRNTIYF TGTGCCACCAGCAGAGATGACAGAAACACCATATATTTT
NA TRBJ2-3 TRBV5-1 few CASSYGGGAGTDTQYF TGCGCCAGCAGTTATGGAGGGGGGGCCGGCACAGATACGCAGTATTTT
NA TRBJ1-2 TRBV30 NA CAWSVQAAANYGYTF TGTGCCTGGAGTGTACAGGCAGCGGCTAACTATGGCTACACCTTC
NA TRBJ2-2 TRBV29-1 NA CSVEGGGANTGELFF TGCAGCGTTGAAGGAGGGGGGGCGAACACCGGGGAGCTGTTTTTT
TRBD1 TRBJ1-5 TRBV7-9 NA CASSSGTGNQPQHF TGTGCCAGCAGCTCCGGGACAGGGAATCAGCCCCAGCATTTT
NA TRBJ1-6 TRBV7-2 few CASRDSGDSPLHF TGTGCCAGCAGGGATTCAGGGGATTCACCCCTCCACTTT
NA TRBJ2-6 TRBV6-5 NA CASSSRAGSGANVLTF TGTGCCAGCAGTTCCCGGGCCGGCTCTGGGGCCAACGTCCTGACTTTC
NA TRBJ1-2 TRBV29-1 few CSVDPGVQGYTF TGCAGCGTTGATCCGGGGGTCCAAGGCTACACCTTC
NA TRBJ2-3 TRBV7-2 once CASSLLGLRTDTQYF TGTGCCAGCAGCTTATTAGGGCTGAGGACAGATACGCAGTATTTT
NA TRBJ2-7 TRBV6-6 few CASSSGTSEQYF TGTGCCAGCAGCTCAGGGACGAGTGAGCAGTACTTC
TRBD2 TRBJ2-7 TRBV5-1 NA CASSLGSGGNTYEQYF TGCGCCAGCAGCTTGGGGAGCGGGGGGAACACCTACGAGCAGTACTTC
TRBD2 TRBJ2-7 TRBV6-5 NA CASSYLGGGGYEQYF TGTGCCAGCAGTTACCTGGGCGGGGGTGGCTACGAGCAGTACTTC
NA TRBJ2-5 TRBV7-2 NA CASSRQGSGETQYF TGTGCCAGCAGCAGGCAGGGCTCGGGAGAGACCCAGTACTTC